Reported below is one T cell receptor (beta chain). Its antigen remains unidentified. Other DNA sequences within the sample encode an identical CDR3. This PCR relied on a set of 60 Vbeta primers and 13 Jbeta primers. Using immunoSEQ multiplex PCR, the repertoire was profiled, and TCRdb retains in-frame clones only, with some absent. The table has 150,000 to 200,000 clones, roughly 13% seen once; the top ten hold 7.8%. These data come from a study of cytomegalovirus exposure and HLA in healthy donors. Findings and caveats of the study: As a later analysis showed, several of the most significant clusters appeared to be linked to common viral pathogens. A later analysis linked a missense DCLRE1C variant to TCR beta V- and J-gene trimming. Many donors carried some public TCRs, although rarity characterized most TCR sequences.

Germline V gene lookup returns CDR1 SGHRS and CDR2 YFSETQ. J gave up 1 base and V 4 bases, and 4 bases lay outside the gene matches. The CDR3 is made up of 16 amino acids. The sequence came from a man aged 45 to 65 in good health and CMV-seropositive. The chain recombines TRBV5-1 with TRBJ2-2, with 10 bases aligning to TRBD1. What was sequenced was PBMCs. The CDR3 DNA is TGCGCCAGCAGCCCTAGGACAGGGGGGAACACCGGGGAGCTGTTTTTT. Translated: CASSPRTGGNTGELFF.